This T cell receptor (delta chain) was found in a study of γδ T cells in repeated Plasmodium falciparum infection. Whole-study context: Over about 600 days, donors received four mosquito-bite P. falciparum NF54 infections. Samples were taken at baseline, before some infections, and 21 days after each.

Each sorted gammadelta sample had TRG and TRD chains sequenced. TCRdb reanalyzed the multiplex PCR reads using CATT. This table holds 45,000 to 60,000 delta-chain clones, 1.9% found once. There are 13 residues in the CDR3. Germline V CDR1 and CDR2: TSWWSYY, QGS. V lost 5 bases and J lost 6, with 13 bases in between. Bulk repertoires came from Vgamma9/Vdelta2+ or Vdelta2-negative gammadelta T cells flow-sorted from PBMC. Comment on this clone: The protein held in TCRdb is that of a much larger clone and does not match this DNA's translation at residue 9, likely because of a read error; the protein shown is translated from the DNA.

This chain links TRDV1 with TRDJ1; D gene ambiguous. The J gene comes from matching the DNA to germline here; TCRdb lacks it. The sequence was obtained from a pool of human donors (malaria-infected and uninfected, not separated). Sequences were obtained from gamma-delta T cells from blood. The CDR3 coding sequence is TGTGCTCTTGGGTATTACCAGGCCAATAAACTCATCTTT. Amino acid sequence: CALGYYQANKLIF.